This T cell receptor beta chain was recovered during a study of blood T cell repertoires in COVID-19. Sequencing was performed with immunoSEQ multiplex PCR; in TCRdb, only in-frame clones are kept and a portion is missing. The sample consists of approximately 490,000 clones, about 85% of them appearing once. Trimming took 6 bases from V and 0 from J, leaving 12 bases between them. The germline V gene encodes CDR1 SGHTA and CDR2 FQGNSA. The CDR3 has 15 amino acids. The clonotype comes from a woman aged 55-69 years who had recovered from COVID-19. The sample was PBMCs or T cells enriched from blood (not recorded which). The chain couples TRBV7-2 to TRBJ1-3, with a possible D match to TRBD1 (6 bases). This CDR3 reads CASSQTGLSGNTIYF. CDR3 sequence (DNA): TGTGCCAGCAGTCAGACAGGTCTCTCTGGAAACACCATATATTTT.